The T cell receptor (beta chain) described here comes from a study of blood T cell repertoires in COVID-19. Background on the study: Whether acute or convalescent, the COVID-19 samples came from the United States, Italy and Spain. T cells, B-cell-depleted T cells, or PBMCs provided the cDNA or gDNA that served as material.

The germline V gene encodes CDR1 SQVTM and CDR2 ANQGSEA. V lost 7 bases to trimming and J lost 9 bases; unmatched junction nucleotides: 13. This CDR3 has 14 residues. Some clones are missing from TCRdb's copy, which holds only in-frame ones; the method was immunoSEQ multiplex PCR. The sample holds about 190,000 clones, roughly 86% seen once. The chain links TRBV29-1 to TRBJ2-1, with 9 bases aligning to TRBD1. Sequencing was carried out using peripheral blood. This TCR derives from a woman in her 70s with active or convalescent COVID-19. The CDR3, as DNA: TGCAGCGCCGCCGAGGGACAGGGTTGGGGTGAGCAGTTCTTC. It yields the protein CSAAEGQGWGEQFF.